One TCR beta chain is described in this entry. V was trimmed by 6 bases and J by 0 bases, leaving 9 bases between them. Germline V gene data show CDR1 as MDHEN and CDR2 as SYDVKM. The CDR3 extends over 14 amino acids. This record comes from a study of control samples from healthy donors and cancer patients. The data were produced by immunoSEQ multiplex PCR, yet TCRdb's version contains in-frame clones alone and is incomplete. The table lists around 190,000 clones, with 2.2% in the top ten. Sequencing was carried out using blood. The TCR originated in a woman in her 30s in good health. The chain is built from TRBV28 and TRBJ1-3, with D uncertain. The CDR3 sequence is CASSRAASGNTIYF. CDR3 DNA sequence: TGTGCCAGCAGCCGCGCAGCCTCTGGAAACACCATATATTTT. Combining the CDR3 with reference TRBV28 and TRBJ1-3 gives the whole variable domain DVKVTQSSRYLVKRTGEKVFLECVQDMDHENMFWYRQDPGLGLRLIYFSYDVKMKEKGDIPEGYSVSREKKERFSLILESASTNQTSMYLCASSRAASGNTIYFGEGSWLTVV.